A single sample is the source of the 20 T cell receptor beta chains below, sequenced in a study of blood T cells in healthy people across ages. It was with a sample-barcoded 5' primer and a J-beta primer mix that a second PCR of roughly 7 to 12 cycles was run. TCRdb re-derived calls from the 5' RACE reads in MiXCR, one entry per CDR3 protein. The table includes fewer than 800,000 distinct CDR3 sequences, approximately 49% detected once. Sequencing was done on a sample of blood. The origin of the receptors is a woman aged 60-75 years in good health.

The rearrangement joins TRBV11-2 to TRBJ2-7; D may correspond to TRBD1 or TRBD2 (5 bases each). V was pared by 3 bases and J by 1 base, with 10 bases between. Germline V gives CDR1 SGHAT, CDR2 FQNNGV. This CDR3 spans 14 amino acids. The CDR3 nucleotides read TGTGCCAGCAGCTTTCCAGGGACGTCCTACGAGCAGTACTTC. Protein product: CASSFPGTSYEQYF.

The table lists this clonotype with a count of one. The J gene is TRBJ1-2, the V gene TRBV6-2 or TRBV6-3, with D hard to call. Trimming cost V 4 bases and J 8 bases, with 11 bases left between them. The CDR3 is made up of 12 amino acids. Germline V gene sequence: CDR1 MNHEY, CDR2 SVGEGT. The CDR3 loop reads CASSLEHLGYTF. CDR3 DNA: TGTGCCAGCAGTTTGGAACACCTCGGCTACACCTTC.

This clonotype was detected a few times. The genes are TRBV29-1 and TRBJ2-7; D might be TRBD1 (6 bases). Germline CDR1 SQVTM, CDR2 ANQGSEA. Trimming removed 4 bases from V and 2 bases from J, with 12 bases in between. This CDR3 is built from 13 residues. The CDR3 here is CSVVAGETYEQYF. DNA of the CDR3: TGCAGCGTTGTGGCAGGGGAAACCTACGAGCAGTACTTC.

Remarks on this clonotype: The germline gene is not matched at one end of the junction; a read error may be the cause. The chain joins TRBV7-9 to TRBJ1-4; 10 nucleotides agree with TRBD1. This CDR3 has 17 residues. Germline V gene data show CDR1 as SEHNR and CDR2 as FQNEAQ (reference sequence). CDR3 sequence (DNA): TGTGCCGGCAGCTTAGGGGACAGGGGTCTGCGGAATGAAAAACTGTTTTTT. Translating it yields CAGSLGDRGLRNEKLFF.

This clonotype was seen only a few times. V gene TRBV9 combines with J gene TRBJ2-1; D is unresolved. Trimming left V 4 bases short and J 4 bases short, with 9 bases between. Germline V gene lookup returns CDR1 SGDLS and CDR2 YYNGEE. This CDR3 comprises 13 residues. Here the CDR3 DNA reads TGTGCCAGCAGCCGCAACCTTTACAATGAGCAGTTCTTC. Translating gives CASSRNLYNEQFF. Variable domain in full (rest from reference TRBV9 and TRBJ2-1): DSGVTQTPKHLITATGQRVTLRCSPRSGDLSVYWYQQSLDQGLQFLIQYYNGEERAKGNILERFSAQQFPDLHSELNLSSLELGDSALYFCASSRNLYNEQFFGPGTRLTVL.

For the CDR3, the DNA is TGTGCCAGCAGTAAACTAGCGGGGTACCACGAGCAGTACTTC. It specifies CASSKLAGYHEQYF. The chain carries TRBV6-5 and TRBJ2-5; 10 bases line up with TRBD2. The J call may be in error: the DNA end matches TRBJ2-7 better. CDR1 is MNHEY and CDR2 is SVGAGI in the germline V gene. CDR3 length: 14 residues.

The chain couples TRBV5-6 to TRBJ2-1; D may be TRBD2 (5 bases). CDR1 and CDR2 (germline): SGHDT, YYEEEE. The CDR3 consists of 14 residues. Trimming took 4 bases from V and 11 from J, leaving 19 bases between them. For the CDR3, the DNA is TGTGCCAGCAGCGCCGCTGAAAGAGGGAGACAGCAGTTCTTC. Its translation is CASSAAERGRQQFF. The whole variable domain, filled in from reference TRBV5-6 and TRBJ2-1, reads DAGVTQSPTHLIKTRGQQVTLRCSPKSGHDTVSWYQQALGQGPQFIFQYYEEEERQRGNFPDRFSGHQFPNYSSELNVNALLLGDSALYLCASSAAERGRQQFFGPGTRLTVL.

The genes are TRBV7-2 and TRBJ2-7, with D perhaps TRBD1 (6 bases). The CDR3 has 12 amino acids. Looked up from germline, CDR1 is SGHTA and CDR2 is FQGNSA. The V and J ends lost 5 bases and 5 bases respectively, with 10 bases between them. The CDR3 reads CASSRRQDEQYF. The CDR3 DNA is TGTGCCAGCAGCCGACGACAGGACGAGCAGTACTTC. The full variable domain, with the rest looked up from reference TRBV7-2 and TRBJ2-7, is GAGVSQSPSNKVTEKGKDVELRCDPISGHTALYWYRQSLGQGLEFLIYFQGNSAPDKSGLPSDRFSAERTGGSVSTLTIQRTQQEDSAVYLCASSRRQDEQYFGPGTRLTVT.

V is TRBV5-1 and J is TRBJ2-4; D may be TRBD1 (6 bases). Judging by the DNA end, TRBJ2-5 fits better; the J call may be wrong. CDR1 is SGHRS, CDR2 YFSETQ, per germline. CDR3 size: 14 residues. The DNA of the CDR3 is TGCGCCAGCAGCGTGGATCCAGGGGTAGAGACCCAGTACTTC. Translating gives CASSVDPGVETQYF.

As regards this clonotype: Compared with germline, one end of the junction differs, possibly owing to a read error. This chain connects TRBV28 to TRBJ1-2; 7 positions match TRBD1. CDR3 size: 14 residues. Germline lookup yields CDR1 MDHEN and CDR2 SYDVKM. As DNA, the CDR3 is TGTGTCAGCAGACCTGACAGGGACTACTATGGCTACACCTTC. It codes for CVSRPDRDYYGYTF.

J is TRBJ1-5 and V is TRBV5-5; a weak D match, TRBD1 (6 bases). The germline V gene has CDR1 SGHKS and CDR2 YYEKEE (reference sequence). V lost 3 bases to trimming and J lost 6 bases, with 13 bases between them. The CDR3 is 14 residues long. The CDR3 reads CASSSTGISQPQHF. The CDR3, as DNA: TGTGCCAGCAGCTCTACAGGGATCAGTCAGCCCCAGCATTTT.

This clonotype was detected many times. This chain links TRBV20-1 with TRBJ2-1; 7 nucleotides agree with TRBD2. CDR1 and CDR2 from the germline V gene are DFQATT and SNEGSKA (reference sequence). V dropped 2 bases and J dropped 3; count of bases not matched to a gene: 7. The CDR3 spans 15 residues. The CDR3 is CSARRRDYDYNEQFF. The CDR3 DNA sequence: TGCAGTGCTAGACGCCGGGACTACGACTACAATGAGCAGTTCTTC.

This clonotype has ten or more counts. The rearrangement uses TRBV7-3 and TRBJ2-5, with D possibly being TRBD1 (6 bases). CDR3 size: 14 residues. Germline values: CDR1 SGHTA, CDR2 FQGTGA. The ends were cut back, 0 bases at V and 2 bases at J, with 7 bases in the middle. The CDR3 sequence is CASSLTGQQETQYF. The CDR3 DNA is TGTGCCAGCAGCTTAACAGGACAGCAAGAGACCCAGTACTTC.

Notes on this clonotype: Mismatch with germline at one junction end may stem from a read error. CDR3 amino acids: CATSDGLAGLYSEQFF. In DNA form, the CDR3 reads TGTGCCACCAGTGATGGACTAGCGGGGCTCTACAGTGAGCAGTTCTTC. J is TRBJ2-1 and V is TRBV24-1, with 12 bases fitting TRBD2. Germline lookup yields CDR1 KGHDR and CDR2 SFDVKD. CDR3 size: 16 residues.

This clonotype was seen a few times. The chain employs TRBV29-1 and TRBJ2-4, with D hard to call. The V gene lost 4 bases and the J gene lost 3 bases, with 10 bases spanning the gap. The CDR3 covers 13 residues. Germline V gene lookup returns CDR1 SQVTM and CDR2 ANQGSEA. CDR3 in amino acids: CSVVGLVKNIQYF. DNA of the CDR3: TGCAGCGTTGTCGGTCTAGTCAAAAACATTCAGTACTTC.

This clonotype has more than one count but fewer than ten. This rearrangement joins TRBV12-3 or TRBV12-4 to TRBJ1-2; 8 positions match TRBD1. The V and J ends lost 6 bases and 1 base, in that order; junction bases with no gene match: 1. The CDR3 has 13 amino acids. CDR3 sequence: CASSDRGNYGYTF. The CDR3 bases are TGTGCCAGCAGCGACAGGGGTAACTATGGCTACACCTTC.

Here the CDR3 DNA reads TGTGCCAGCAGCGTAGAACGAGGAGAGACCCAGTACTTC. This translates into CASSVERGETQYF. The chain has TRBV9 and TRBJ2-5; D remains unclear. V was cut by 0 bases and J by 4 bases, with 7 bases left in between. Germline V gives CDR1 SGDLS, CDR2 YYNGEE. The CDR3 spans 13 residues.

This chain connects TRBV5-1 to TRBJ2-7; tentatively, D is TRBD1 or TRBD2 (5 bases each). V gave up 0 bases and J gave up 5 bases, with 18 bases separating them. Germline CDR1 is SGHRS and CDR2 is YFSETQ. There are 16 residues in the CDR3. For the CDR3, the DNA is TGCGCCAGCAGCTTGGGGGCCGGGGCCCAGGGAAACGAGCAGTACTTC. This translates into CASSLGAGAQGNEQYF.

The chain links TRBV28 to TRBJ2-7; D uncertain. Germline V lookup: CDR1 MDHEN, CDR2 SYDVKM. The V end was cut by 4 bases, the J end by 5 bases, with 21 bases between. The CDR3 length is 16 residues. CDR3 sequence: CASSSLRAERLNEQYF. As DNA, the CDR3 is TGTGCCAGCAGTTCCCTCCGGGCGGAACGGTTGAACGAGCAGTACTTC.

The rearrangement links TRBV20-1 to TRBJ2-5; 9 nucleotides agree with TRBD2. From germline, CDR1 is DFQATT and CDR2 SNEGSKA (reference sequence). V shed 2 bases and J 4 bases; nucleotides not matched to a gene: 5. This CDR3 region has 14 residues. CDR3 bases: TGCAGTGCTAGACTAGCGGGGTTGGTAGAGACCCAGTACTTC. The encoded protein is CSARLAGLVETQYF.